Shown below are 13 T cell receptor beta chains from a single sample sequenced in a study of T cell repertoires in cytomegalovirus infection. MiXCR, applied by TCRdb to the reads, yields one record per CDR3 protein. The sample holds about a million distinct CDR3 sequences, around 29% seen once. Their specific antigens are unknown. The sample in question was cultured CD8+ T cells from PBMCs, obtained from culture after CMV antigen stimulation. The receptors were sampled from a human donor in good health (CMV status not recorded). Some clones in this sample may be carry-over from other donors' samples.

This chain uses TRBV7-8 with TRBJ2-7; the D is unclear. Trimming removed 8 bases from V and 0 bases from J, with 8 bases in between. This CDR3 comprises 12 residues. Germline V gives CDR1 SGHVS, CDR2 FQNEAQ. CDR3 DNA sequence: TGTGCCAGCCAAGACATCTCCTACGAGCAGTACTTC. Translation: CASQDISYEQYF. Complete variable domain (other parts from reference TRBV7-8 and TRBJ2-7): GAGVSQSPRYKVAKRGQDVALRCDPISGHVSLFWYQQALGQGPEFLTYFQNEAQLDKSGLPSDRFFAERPEGSVSTLKIQRTQQEDSAVYLCASQDISYEQYFGPGTRLTVT.

The chain combines TRBV14 with TRBJ1-3; 7 bases match TRBD1. Trimming took 4 bases from V and 16 from J; bases not matched to a gene: 7. This CDR3 has 11 amino acids. CDR1 and CDR2 from the germline V gene are SGHDN and FVKESK. Here the CDR3 DNA reads TGTGCCAGCAGCCTTGACAGGGAAAAGTATTTT. This gives the protein CASSLDREKYF.

The rearrangement joins TRBV12-3 or TRBV12-4 to TRBJ2-7; D is ambiguous. The CDR3 totals 15 residues. V shed 0 bases and J shed 0 bases, with 9 bases lying between them. CDR3 nucleotides: TGTGCCAGCAGTTTAGCGCGAGGACCCTCCTACGAGCAGTACGTC. This encodes CASSLARGPSYEQYV.

The J gene is TRBJ2-5, the V gene TRBV12-3 or TRBV12-4, with D maybe TRBD1 (6 bases). The germline V and J ends were trimmed by 3 bases and 1 base, with 12 bases remaining between them. The CDR3 is 15 amino acids. The CDR3 loop is CASSFGSGAQETQYF. Here the CDR3 DNA reads TGTGCCAGCAGTTTCGGTTCAGGGGCCCAAGAGACCCAGTACTTC.

This clonotype was seen a handful of times. The V and J genes are TRBV7-6 and TRBJ2-1; no clear D gene. V lost 5 bases, J lost 7 bases, and 12 bases lay in between. The CDR3 spans 13 residues. The germline gives CDR1 SGHVS, CDR2 FNYEAQ. The CDR3 region is CASSTVLGNEQFF. The CDR3 nucleotides are TGTGCCAGCAGCACCGTTTTGGGGAATGAGCAGTTCTTC.

This chain uses TRBV6-2 or TRBV6-3 with TRBJ2-7, with D perhaps matching TRBD2 (7 bases). Germline V gives CDR1 MNHEY, CDR2 SVGEGT. The ends were cut back, 5 bases at V and 0 bases at J, with 14 bases in the middle. The length of the CDR3 is 15 residues. CDR3 coding DNA: TGTGCCAGCAGTCTCACAGGGAGGGACTCCTACGAGCAGTACGTC. It is translated as CASSLTGRDSYEQYV.

The rearrangement uses TRBV7-9 and TRBJ2-1; 10 bases align to TRBD1. This CDR3 spans 16 amino acids. Germline lookup yields CDR1 SEHNR and CDR2 FQNEAQ (reference sequence). Unmatched junction bases numbered 13, after V lost 7 bases and J lost 7 bases. The CDR3 coding sequence is TGTGCCAGCAACCGGAACCGGGACAGGGGATTGAATGAGCAGTTCTTC. Its translation: CASNRNRDRGLNEQFF.

This clonotype was seen many times. The genes are TRBV11-2 and TRBJ2-1; D is unclear. The CDR3 runs to 13 residues. V lost 2 bases and J lost 6, with 8 bases in between. Germline loops: CDR1 SGHAT, CDR2 FQNNGV. Written as DNA, the CDR3 is TGTGCCAGCAGCTTACCAGGCCCCAATGAGCAGTTCTTC. It is translated as CASSLPGPNEQFF.

This clonotype came up a few times. The chain is built from TRBV28 and TRBJ2-1; 8 nucleotides align to TRBD1. V gave up 5 bases and J gave up 7 bases; unmatched junction bases: 13. Germline CDR1 is MDHEN and CDR2 is SYDVKM. There are 16 residues in the CDR3. The CDR3 here is CASSPPFGRGQNEQFF. The CDR3 region has the DNA TGTGCCAGCAGTCCGCCCTTTGGCAGGGGGCAGAATGAGCAGTTCTTC.

The chain combines TRBV6-1 with TRBJ2-4; D assignment may be TRBD1 or TRBD2 (5 bases each). This CDR3 is built from 16 residues. V was clipped by 1 base and J by 7 bases, with 17 bases between them. Germline loops: CDR1 MNHNS, CDR2 SASEGT. The CDR3: CASSEGWSGWGNIQYF. The CDR3 DNA follows: TGTGCCAGCAGTGAAGGATGGTCCGGGTGGGGGAACATTCAGTACTTC.

V usage is TRBV12-3 or TRBV12-4 and J usage is TRBJ2-2, with 10 bases aligning to TRBD2. CDR3 size: 15 residues. The V and J ends lost 2 bases and 7 bases, in that order; junction bases with no gene match: 4. In DNA form, the CDR3 reads TGTGCCAGCAGTTTAAGCGGGGGGGCGTTCGGGGAGCTGTTTTTT. It codes for CASSLSGGAFGELFF.

This clonotype appeared many times. CDR3 region: CASSFRLAGTFNEQFF. As DNA, the CDR3 is TGTGCCAGCAGCTTCAGACTAGCGGGAACCTTCAATGAGCAGTTCTTC. The rearrangement links TRBV7-8 to TRBJ2-1; the match to TRBD2 covers 11 bases. Germline trimming cut 3 bases from V and 6 bases from J; bases unmatched to any gene: 7. CDR1 SGHVS and CDR2 FQNEAQ come from the germline V gene. The CDR3 loop spans 16 amino acids.

This rearrangement joins TRBV14 to TRBJ2-2, with D perhaps TRBD1 (6 bases). CDR1 is SGHDN, CDR2 FVKESK, per germline. The CDR3 contains 17 residues. V shed 1 base and J shed 3 bases, with 15 bases lying between them. The CDR3 DNA follows: TGTGCCAGCAGCCAAGTAGTGGGGGCTCGGTACACCGGGGAGCTGTTTTTT. Amino acid sequence: CASSQVVGARYTGELFF.